The 27 T cell receptor beta chains presented below share a single source sample, sequenced in a study of cytomegalovirus exposure and HLA in healthy donors. In the PCR, 60 Vbeta and 13 Jbeta primers were used. TCRdb keeps only in-frame clones here, not all; method: immunoSEQ multiplex PCR. Of more than 80,000 clones listed, roughly four fifths are singletons. The sample comprised PBMCs. Source of these receptors: a human donor in good health.

The sample holds a few counts of this clone. The chain couples TRBV6-1 to TRBJ2-5, with 8 bases lining up with TRBD1. The V gene end was trimmed by 3 bases and the J gene end by 1 base; junction bases not matched to a gene: 4. CDR1 and CDR2 from the germline V gene are MNHNS and SASEGT. The CDR3 is 15 amino acids. The CDR3 region is CASSEPGTGQETQYF. DNA of the CDR3: TGTGCCAGCAGTGAGCCCGGGACAGGCCAAGAGACCCAGTACTTC.

This chain connects TRBV4-3 to TRBJ2-5; no firm D call. This CDR3 has 19 residues. The V end was cut by 0 bases, the J end by 1 base, with 21 bases between. The V gene's germline CDR1 is LGHNA and CDR2 YSLEER. CDR3 DNA: TGCGCCAGCAGCCAAGATATCCCCGGCCATGGCGGAGCCCAAGAGACCCAGTACTTC. Its protein product is CASSQDIPGHGGAQETQYF.

This clone was detected a few times. The chain uses TRBV19 and TRBJ2-2; 7 bases align to TRBD1. This CDR3 has 18 residues. CDR1 and CDR2 (germline): LNHDA, SQIVND (reference sequence). V dropped 2 bases and J dropped 5; count of bases not matched to a gene: 14. CDR3 in amino acids: CASSIQQGPPPFTGELFF. The CDR3 bases are TGTGCCAGTAGTATACAACAGGGGCCGCCTCCTTTTACCGGGGAGCTGTTTTTT.

This clone has a handful of counts. The V and J genes are TRBV6-6 and TRBJ1-3; 9 bases are shared with TRBD1. This CDR3 region has 15 residues. CDR1 MNHNY and CDR2 SVGAGI come from the germline V gene (reference sequence). After removal of 8 bases from V and 3 bases from J, the junction contained 8 bases not matched to a gene. This CDR3 reads CASGRTGGSGNTIYF. The CDR3 DNA follows: TGTGCCAGCGGACGCACAGGGGGCAGTGGAAACACCATATATTTT.

The chain employs TRBV11-2 and TRBJ2-2, with TRBD2 identical over 11 bases. This CDR3 has 16 residues. Germline CDR1 and CDR2: SGHAT and FQNNGV. V lost 5 bases and J lost 4; bases outside the gene matches: 6. The CDR3 region is CASSPGLAGFTGELFF. In nucleotides, the CDR3 is TGTGCCAGCAGCCCTGGACTAGCGGGCTTCACCGGGGAGCTGTTTTTT. Complete variable domain (other parts from reference TRBV11-2 and TRBJ2-2): EAGVAQSPRYKIIEKRQSVAFWCNPISGHATLYWYQQILGQGPKLLIQFQNNGVVDDSQLPKDRFSAERLKGVDSTLKIQPAKLEDSAVYLCASSPGLAGFTGELFFGEGSRLTVL.

This rearrangement joins TRBV6-6 to TRBJ1-2; no clear D gene. Germline V lookup: CDR1 MNHNY, CDR2 SVGAGI (reference sequence). The CDR3 contains 15 residues. Trimming shortened V by 5 bases and J by 4 bases, and 17 bases separated the two germline ends. This CDR3 is CASSEGPSQTYGYTF. CDR3 DNA: TGTGCCAGCAGTGAGGGTCCATCCCAGACCTATGGCTACACCTTC.

The chain couples TRBV5-1 to TRBJ2-2; 9 bases match TRBD1. The V and J ends lost 7 bases and 4 bases, in that order; junction bases with no gene match: 8. The germline V gene encodes CDR1 SGHRS and CDR2 YFSETQ. The CDR3 covers 15 residues. The CDR3 bases are TGCGCCAGCGTCCGGGACAGGGTCGCCACCGGGGAGCTGTTTTTT. Translating it yields CASVRDRVATGELFF. Full variable domain (remainder filled in from reference TRBV5-1 and TRBJ2-2): KAGVTQTPRYLIKTRGQQVTLSCSPISGHRSVSWYQQTPGQGLQFLFEYFSETQRNKGNFPGRFSGRQFSNSRSEMNVSTLELGDSALYLCASVRDRVATGELFFGEGSRLTVL.

The chain recombines TRBV6-5 with TRBJ2-2; tentatively, D is TRBD1 (6 bases). The CDR3 contains 14 residues. Trimming removed 6 bases at V and 5 bases at J, with 13 bases between. Germline-derived CDR1 and CDR2 are MNHEY and SVGAGI. The DNA for the CDR3 is TGTGCCAGCAGGGACAGACATCCGACCGGGGAGCTGTTTTTT. Its translation is CASRDRHPTGELFF.

The sample holds a few counts of this clone. The chain employs TRBV5-4 and TRBJ1-1; TRBD1 matches at 7 bases. V shed 0 bases and J 1 base; nucleotides not matched to a gene: 3. This CDR3 has 15 residues. The germline V gene encodes CDR1 SGHNT and CDR2 YYREEE (reference sequence). The CDR3 region has the DNA TGTGCCAGCAGCTTGGCGGGACAGTGGAACACTGAAGCTTTCTTT. Amino acid sequence: CASSLAGQWNTEAFF. Looking up the rest from reference TRBV5-4 and TRBJ1-1 gives the full variable domain: ETGVTQSPTHLIKTRGQQVTLRCSSQSGHNTVSWYQQALGQGPQFIFQYYREEENGRGNFPPRFSGLQFPNYSSELNVNALELDDSALYLCASSLAGQWNTEAFFGQGTRLTVV.

This clone has a handful of counts. The chain employs TRBV15 and TRBJ2-2; a possible D gene is TRBD2 (6 bases). The CDR3 length is 14 residues. The V gene's germline CDR1 is LNHNV and CDR2 YYDKDF (reference sequence). V lost 3 bases and J lost 5, with 10 bases in between. CDR3 DNA: TGTGCCACCAGCAGGGTAGGGAGGACCGGGGAGCTGTTTTTT. Amino acid sequence: CATSRVGRTGELFF.

This clone appeared a few times. Distinct nucleotide sequences in the sample also encode this CDR3. The gene calls are TRBV20-1 and TRBJ2-7; D remains ambiguous. This CDR3 spans 11 amino acids. Trimming removed 3 bases at V and 6 bases at J, with 9 bases between. Germline loops: CDR1 DFQATT, CDR2 SNEGSKA (reference sequence). CDR3 nucleotide sequence: TGCAGTGCTAGGGCTCAGCGCGAGCAGTACTTC. This encodes CSARAQREQYF.

The rearrangement links TRBV11-2 to TRBJ1-2, with D hard to call. CDR3 length: 13 residues. Germline values: CDR1 SGHAT, CDR2 FQNNGV. The V end was cut by 1 base, the J end by 6 bases, with 9 bases between. The CDR3 region is CASSLAGFDGYTF. In DNA form, the CDR3 reads TGTGCCAGCAGCTTAGCGGGGTTCGATGGCTACACCTTC.

This clone has only a few counts. DNA for the CDR3: TGTGCCTGGAGCTTCGGGGTGGATACGCAGTATTTT. Its translation is CAWSFGVDTQYF. V is TRBV30 and J is TRBJ2-3, with D maybe TRBD2 (5 bases). This CDR3 contains 12 residues. V was pared by 3 bases and J by 6 bases, with 10 bases between. Germline-derived CDR1 and CDR2 are GTSNPN and SVGIG (reference sequence).

The chain employs TRBV6-5 and TRBJ1-2, with 9 nucleotides matching TRBD1. There are 15 residues in the CDR3. CDR1 is MNHEY and CDR2 is SVGAGI in the germline V gene. V trimming: 6 bases; J trimming: 4 bases; junction bases outside the gene matches: 9. As DNA, the CDR3 is TGTGCCAGCAGCCCCGGGACAGGGTTAGGCTATGGCTACACCTTC. This codes for CASSPGTGLGYGYTF.

This sequence joins TRBV18 and TRBJ2-7; D perhaps matches TRBD1 (5 bases). CDR1 is KGHSH and CDR2 is LQKENI in the germline V gene. This CDR3 contains 15 residues. Trimming left V 3 bases short and J 0 bases short, with 12 bases between. CDR3 DNA sequence: TGTGCCAGCTCACCCGCAGGGCCCAGCTCCTACGAGCAGTACTTC. Protein product: CASSPAGPSSYEQYF.

This clone was seen a few times. The chain links TRBV19 to TRBJ1-2; 8 nucleotides agree with TRBD1. The CDR3 sequence is 18 residues long. Germline V gene data show CDR1 as LNHDA and CDR2 as SQIVND (reference sequence). Losses at the gene ends were 5 bases for V and 1 base for J; bases not matched to a gene: 15. CDR3 in DNA: TGTGCCAGTAGTGCACGGAACGTCGGACAGGGACTTAACTATGGCTACACCTTC. This codes for CASSARNVGQGLNYGYTF.

The chain has TRBV19 and TRBJ1-6, with D perhaps matching TRBD1 (6 bases). This CDR3 spans 15 amino acids. The V gene lost 7 bases and the J gene lost 5 bases, with 15 bases spanning the gap. CDR1 LNHDA and CDR2 SQIVND come from the germline V gene (reference sequence). The CDR3 sequence is CASTPGTLDNSPLHF. The CDR3 DNA reads as TGTGCCAGTACCCCCGGGACACTTGATAATTCACCCCTCCACTTT.

This CDR3 is CASRPGLDRNEQYF. In nucleotides, the CDR3 is TGTGCCAGCAGACCAGGGTTAGATCGGAACGAGCAGTACTTC. The chain uses TRBV2 and TRBJ2-7; possible D gene TRBD1, 5 bases. The CDR3 loop spans 14 amino acids. Trimming shortened V by 6 bases and J by 5 bases, and 17 bases separated the two germline ends. CDR1 is SNHLY and CDR2 is FYNNEI in the germline V gene.

The V and J genes are TRBV4-3 and TRBJ2-2, with 8 bases that match TRBD2. Trimming cost V 0 bases and J 7 bases; bases outside gene matches: 4. Germline CDR1 reads LGHNA; CDR2 reads YSLEER. The CDR3 runs to 15 residues. CDR3 protein: CASSQDAGGSGELFF. CDR3 sequence (DNA): TGCGCCAGCAGCCAAGATGCGGGAGGAAGCGGGGAGCTGTTTTTT.

The genes are TRBV7-9 and TRBJ1-2; D might be TRBD1 (5 bases). CDR1 and CDR2 (germline): SEHNR, FQNEAQ (reference sequence). Trimming left V 5 bases short and J 7 bases short, with 17 bases between. The CDR3 spans 14 residues. The CDR3 here is CASSAPRQGTGYTF. Written as DNA, the CDR3 is TGTGCCAGCAGCGCTCCTCGGCAGGGAACTGGCTACACCTTC.

This clone has only a few counts. This chain uses TRBV6-5 with TRBJ2-3; 8 bases map to TRBD2. Germline loops: CDR1 MNHEY, CDR2 SVGAGI. The CDR3 sequence is 16 residues long. J gave up 2 bases and V 0 bases, and 4 bases lay outside the gene matches. The CDR3 spells CASSYSWTSFTDTQYF. CDR3 DNA sequence: TGTGCCAGCAGTTACTCTTGGACTAGCTTCACAGATACGCAGTATTTT.

The chain joins TRBV4-3 to TRBJ1-3; D not certain. The germline V and J ends were trimmed by 0 bases and 9 bases, with 6 bases remaining between them. CDR1 and CDR2 from the germline V gene are LGHNA and YSLEER. This CDR3 has 12 residues. The CDR3 bases are TGCGCCAGCAGCCAAGATTACGGCACCATATATTTT. Translation gives CASSQDYGTIYF.

The rearrangement joins TRBV11-2 to TRBJ2-7, with a tentative D call TRBD2 (5 bases). Germline CDR1 and CDR2: SGHAT and FQNNGV. The V end was cut by 5 bases, the J end by 2 bases, with 16 bases between. This CDR3 is 15 amino acids long. The CDR3 region has the DNA TGTGCCAGCAGCCTCGGGAAAACCACAGCCTACGAGCAGTACTTC. Its protein product is CASSLGKTTAYEQYF.

The chain couples TRBV6-5 to TRBJ1-4; 10 nucleotides align to TRBD1. This CDR3 contains 15 residues. Looked up from germline, CDR1 is MNHEY and CDR2 is SVGAGI. Trimming removed 5 bases from V and 8 bases from J; junction bases left unmatched: 8. The chain's CDR3 is CASSTDRGLGEKLFF. Written as DNA, the CDR3 is TGTGCCAGCAGTACCGACAGGGGGCTCGGGGAAAAACTGTTTTTT.

V usage is TRBV2 and J usage is TRBJ1-5; D is uncertain. The V gene lost 7 bases and the J gene lost 1 base, with 14 bases spanning the gap. The length of the CDR3 is 15 residues. The germline gives CDR1 SNHLY, CDR2 FYNNEI. The CDR3 is CASTRTPQSNQPQHF. Written as DNA, the CDR3 is TGTGCCAGCACCCGGACTCCTCAGAGCAATCAGCCCCAGCATTTT.

This chain uses TRBV7-6 with TRBJ2-5; weak D call: TRBD2 (6 bases). The germline gives CDR1 SGHVS, CDR2 FNYEAQ. With 3 bases removed from V and 5 bases from J, the gap between germline ends came to 13 bases. CDR3 size: 14 residues. The CDR3 here is CASSLPGGEETQYF. The CDR3, as DNA: TGTGCCAGCAGCTTGCCCGGGGGTGAGGAGACCCAGTACTTC.

This clone turned up a few times. The rearrangement joins TRBV19 to TRBJ2-2; TRBD1 aligns across 7 bases. Trimming cost V 6 bases and J 1 base; bases outside gene matches: 5. The length of the CDR3 is 15 residues. Per the germline V gene, CDR1 is LNHDA and CDR2 is SQIVND (reference sequence). CDR3 region: CASSPGGWNTGELFF. In DNA, the CDR3 is TGTGCCAGTAGCCCAGGGGGTTGGAACACCGGGGAGCTGTTTTTT. Based on the CDR3 plus reference TRBV19 and TRBJ2-2, the full variable domain is DGGITQSPKYLFRKEGQNVTLSCEQNLNHDAMYWYRQDPGQGLRLIYYSQIVNDFQKGDIAEGYSVSREKKESFPLTVTSAQKNPTAFYLCASSPGGWNTGELFFGEGSRLTVL.